This T cell receptor beta chain came from a study of blood T cell repertoires in COVID-19. At the level of the study: The cDNA or gDNA used as material had been derived from T cells, B-cell-depleted T cells, or PBMCs.

The germline V gene encodes CDR1 LGHNA and CDR2 YSLEER. V gave up 4 bases and J gave up 8 bases; unmatched junction bases: 9. The CDR3 has 15 amino acids. Original handling: Estimated nucleated cell counts came from reference gene primer amplification. Repertoires were generated with immunoSEQ multiplex PCR, while TCRdb's copy carries only in-frame clones and drops some. The V and J calls and clone size were taken over from that table, and D and trimming were inferred from the DNA. The sample shows around 500,000 clones, over 75% of them seen only once. Sequences were obtained from peripheral blood. The chain links TRBV4-3 to TRBJ2-1; the match to TRBD1 covers 9 bases. The TCR comes from a human donor in a cohort sampled during active COVID-19. CDR3 amino acids: CASSREDRGIHEQFF. CDR3 in DNA: TGCGCCAGCAGCCGAGAGGACAGGGGTATCCATGAGCAGTTCTTC.